This T cell receptor (beta chain) was recovered during a study of blood T cells in healthy people across ages. A sample-barcoded 5' primer and a J-beta primer mix were used in a second PCR of roughly 7 to 12 cycles. In TCRdb, the 5' RACE reads were re-called with MiXCR into one record per CDR3 protein. The sample has 1.5 million or so distinct CDR3 sequences, roughly 40% seen once. With V trimmed by 2 bases and J by 4 bases, 3 bases remained unmatched. Germline V gives CDR1 MNHNS, CDR2 SASEGT. The CDR3 runs 15 residues. This clonotype has only a few counts. The chain joins TRBV6-1 to TRBJ2-5; TRBD1 aligns across 11 bases. The sample taken for sequencing was blood. The source of this sequence is a woman younger than 35 in good health. In DNA, the CDR3 is TGTGCCAGCAGTGAACTGGGGACAGGGGGAGAGACCCAGTACTTC. It yields the protein CASSELGTGGETQYF.